The rows below give T cell receptor beta chains drawn from one sample of a study of cytomegalovirus exposure and HLA in healthy donors. This table comes from immunoSEQ multiplex PCR, and its TCRdb copy is limited to in-frame clones, with some not included. Among more than 80,000 clones listed, 95% to 96% were seen once. Sequenced sample: PBMCs. Receptor source: a woman between 18 and 29 years old in good health and CMV-seronegative. Each CDR3 is given without its conserved first and last residue.

17	TRBJ2-5	TRBV14	ASSQEAGLAGSGQETQY
13	TRBJ2-3	TRBV27	ASSASGTTSDTQY
11	TRBJ1-2	TRBV7-2	ASSPGGDYGYT
11	TRBJ1-5	TRBV7-9	ASSLAANQPQH
13	TRBJ1-2	TRBV28	ASSRRDRVDYGYT
12	TRBJ2-5	TRBV7-6	ASSEQTGEETQY
9	TRBJ2-7	TRBV5-6	ASGSLSEQY
10	TRBJ2-7	TRBV29-1	SVGTAAYEQY
11	TRBJ1-4	TRBV28	ASSAPGYEKLF
12	TRBJ2-7	TRBV7-9	ASSFGGGLYEQY
13	TRBJ2-1	TRBV5-4	ASSTSGKPYNEQF
15	TRBJ2-1	TRBV6-9	ASSYRLTSGIPNEQF
20	TRBJ1-2	TRBV14	ASSQDQPSRALYGANNYGYT
10	TRBJ1-2	TRBV28	ASEDRNYGYT
14	TRBJ2-1	TRBV5-1	ASSFILASVNDEQF
15	TRBJ2-2	TRBV5-1	ASSLPGTGVDTGELF
9	TRBJ2-3	TRBV27	ASRRWDTQY
11	TRBJ2-2	TRBV19	ASSILSAGELF
13	TRBJ2-2	TRBV9	ASSVAGTGYGELF
9	TRBJ1-2	TRBV20-1	SAQGNYGYT
14	TRBJ2-4	TRBV4-2	ASSQEATLAKNIQY
11	TRBJ1-2	TRBV6-1	ASSPSGVGGYT
13	TRBJ2-2	TRBV5-1	ASSSTGFDTGELF
11	TRBJ2-7	TRBV7-8	ASSLAQGYEQY
12	TRBJ1-3	TRBV6-6	ASRGAASGNTIY
11	TRBJ2-7	TRBV29-1	STVQGAFDEQY
14	TRBJ2-5	TRBV28	ASSGLLAGPPQTQY
13	TRBJ1-1	TRBV5-1	ASSYQSTGNTEAF
13	TRBJ2-5	TRBV5-4	ASSLAAASWETQY
11	TRBJ2-7	TRBV5-1	ASSLDNAYEQY
11	TRBJ1-2	TRBV6-5	ASRETGGHGYT
12	TRBJ1-2	TRBV13	ASSLSGGWPALT
13	TRBJ2-5	TRBV7-2	ASSLGGRVQETQY
12	TRBJ1-1	TRBV7-9	ASSDNRGNTEAF
15	TRBJ2-7	TRBV11-2	ASSLDFPWEGSYEQY
15	TRBJ2-1	TRBV7-2	ASTGLAGGPLDNEQF
10	TRBJ2-7	TRBV11-2	ASSLAGYEQY
15	TRBJ2-1	TRBV7-7	ASSSGTSGRSTNEQF
15	TRBJ2-2	TRBV5-1	ASSFILTGMNTGELF
12	TRBJ1-4	TRBV7-9	ASSSTEDNEKLF
12	TRBJ2-5	TRBV7-2	ASSPRDRAETQY
16	TRBJ2-3	TRBV27	ASSSPGTSATRWDTQY
14	TRBJ2-1	TRBV6-6	ASRIDQSFLVNEQF
17	TRBJ1-2	TRBV5-6	ASSLQAWDSAISGYGYT
9	TRBJ1-5	TRBV20-1	SAEGAQPQH
12	TRBJ1-5	TRBV15	ATRRQGDRQPQH
13	TRBJ1-4	TRBV7-9	ASSLSWGPNEKLF
13	TRBJ2-7	TRBV6-1	ASSELVTHSYEQY
10	TRBJ2-7	TRBV7-9	ASSPRQGKQY
12	TRBJ1-2	TRBV5-5	ASSAPGTGNGYT
14	TRBJ2-3	TRBV5-1	ASSNPTSGRTDTQY
13	TRBJ2-7	TRBV6-4	ASSSRDTRDYEQY
12	TRBJ2-7	TRBV29-1	SVEDRVPPYEQY
13	TRBJ2-3	TRBV4-1	ASSQDRLAANTQY
14	TRBJ2-1	TRBV27	ACDRGKLAGGQEQF
17	TRBJ1-6	TRBV5-1	ASSLASGQRSSYNSPLH
12	TRBJ2-7	TRBV7-9	ASSLMESSYEQY